The present T cell receptor beta chain was sequenced within a study of fetal regulatory T cell absence and autoimmunity. This clone was found once. Clones were sequenced by immunoSEQ multiplex PCR, and TCRdb holds only the in-frame ones, with some missing. Of about 95,000 clones detected, approximately 75% appear once; the ten largest clones hold roughly 2%. Germline V gives CDR1 SGHRS, CDR2 YFSETQ. V was pared by 3 bases and J by 0 bases, with 4 bases of the junction left unmatched. The CDR3 is 15 amino acids. The TCR originated in a male donor with IPEX syndrome. Sequenced sample: pancreas tissue. The chain joins TRBV5-1 to TRBJ1-1, with 8 bases matching TRBD1. The CDR3 coding sequence is TGCGCCAGCAGCTCCGCGGGACAGGTGAACACTGAAGCTTTCTTT. Translated: CASSSAGQVNTEAFF.